The entry below describes one TCR beta chain. CDR3 and TCR beta VDJ profiling relied on a genomic DNA template. TCRdb reprocessed the reads with MiXCR, giving one entry per CDR3 protein. The sample has some 220,000 distinct CDR3 sequences; 30% to 40% are singletons. V gave up 3 bases and J gave up 12 bases, with 6 bases separating them. The CDR3 runs 11 residues. CDR1 is WNHNN and CDR2 is SYGVQD in the germline V gene (reference sequence). The sample belongs to a study of CD8+CD57+ T cells in acquired aplastic anemia. Sequenced sample: sorted CD4+, CD8+, or CD8+CD57+ T cells (not recorded which) from PBMCs. The chain combines TRBV10-1 with TRBJ1-6; D is unresolved. The TCR originated in a human donor in good health, serving as a control. Here the CDR3 reads CASSEYLPLHF. The CDR3 region has the DNA TGCGCCAGCAGTGAATACTTACCCCTCCACTTT.